The 15 T cell receptor beta chains below come from one sample, sequenced in a study of T cell changes during pregnancy in multiple sclerosis. TCRdb's table, derived via immunoSEQ multiplex PCR, lists solely in-frame clones and lacks some. This table has about 92,000 clones, 94% appearing once. Sequencing used peripheral blood, obtained in the third trimester of pregnancy. The receptors originated from a female donor with multiple sclerosis, enrolled in a pregnancy study.

The chain employs TRBV11-2 and TRBJ2-5; 7 bases line up with TRBD2. The CDR3 sequence is 15 residues long. From germline, CDR1 is SGHAT and CDR2 FQNNGV. The junction had 5 bases not matched to a gene; V was cut back by 4 bases and J by 0 bases. The CDR3 here is CASSWSSGDQETQYF. The DNA of the CDR3 is TGTGCCAGCAGCTGGTCCAGCGGGGACCAAGAGACCCAGTACTTC.

The chain is built from TRBV11-2 and TRBJ1-4, with no clear D. The CDR3 contains 12 residues. Germline values: CDR1 SGHAT, CDR2 FQNNGV. V gave up 4 bases and J gave up 8 bases, with 8 bases separating them. This chain's CDR3 is CASSSRGEKLFF. CDR3 nucleotide sequence: TGTGCCAGCAGCTCCCGTGGCGAAAAACTGTTTTTT. The whole variable domain, filled in from reference TRBV11-2 and TRBJ1-4, reads EAGVAQSPRYKIIEKRQSVAFWCNPISGHATLYWYQQILGQGPKLLIQFQNNGVVDDSQLPKDRFSAERLKGVDSTLKIQPAKLEDSAVYLCASSSRGEKLFFGSGTQLSVL.

This clone has only one observation. CDR3 loop: CASSLDSYNEQFF. CDR3 nucleotides: TGCGCCAGCAGCTTGGACAGTTACAATGAGCAGTTCTTC. The chain links TRBV5-1 to TRBJ2-1; no firm D call. This CDR3 comprises 13 residues. V was cut by 0 bases and J by 4 bases, with 5 bases left in between. The germline V gene encodes CDR1 SGHRS and CDR2 YFSETQ.

The chain couples TRBV6-5 to TRBJ1-1, with unresolved D. The length of the CDR3 is 15 residues. V lost 2 bases to trimming and J lost 5 bases, with 15 bases between them. The germline V gene has CDR1 MNHEY and CDR2 SVGAGI. CDR3 bases: TGTGCCAGCAGTTACCTTGACGCCGGCGGGACTGAAGCTTTCTTT. This translates into CASSYLDAGGTEAFF.

The gene calls are TRBV11-1 and TRBJ2-1; no clear D. V was trimmed by 1 base and J by 6 bases, leaving 4 bases between them. The CDR3 extends over 12 amino acids. Germline CDR1 SGHAT, CDR2 FQDESV (reference sequence). As DNA, the CDR3 is TGTGCCAGCAGCTTAGATAGCAATGAGCAGTTCTTC. Its translation: CASSLDSNEQFF.

This clone was picked up a small number of times. The chain links TRBV29-1 to TRBJ2-2; perhaps TRBD1 as D (7 bases). Between the trimmed V and J ends, which lost 6 bases and 5 bases, there was a span of 16 bases. The CDR3 runs to 14 residues. Germline CDR1 reads SQVTM; CDR2 reads ANQGSEA. In DNA, the CDR3 is TGCAGCGTCAGGGGGGTGCTAGCGACCGGGGAGCTGTTTTTT. Translated, it gives CSVRGVLATGELFF.

The chain couples TRBV9 to TRBJ2-7; the match to TRBD2 covers 9 bases. In germline, CDR1 is SGDLS, CDR2 YYNGEE. CDR3 length: 15 amino acids. V dropped 2 bases and J dropped 0; count of bases not matched to a gene: 3. In DNA form, the CDR3 reads TGTGCCAGCAGCGTTACTAGCGGGCCCTCCTACGAGCAGTACTTC. This codes for CASSVTSGPSYEQYF. Full variable domain (remainder filled in from reference TRBV9 and TRBJ2-7): DSGVTQTPKHLITATGQRVTLRCSPRSGDLSVYWYQQSLDQGLQFLIQYYNGEERAKGNILERFSAQQFPDLHSELNLSSLELGDSALYFCASSVTSGPSYEQYFGPGTRLTVT.

The chain uses TRBV7-9 and TRBJ2-7; 8 nucleotides agree with TRBD1. Germline CDR1 is SEHNR and CDR2 is FQNEAQ (reference sequence). Unmatched junction bases numbered 3, after V lost 5 bases and J lost 0 bases. This CDR3 has 14 residues. CDR3 residues: CASSTDRGSYEQYF. CDR3 coding DNA: TGTGCCAGCAGCACAGACAGGGGCTCCTACGAGCAGTACTTC.

The chain combines TRBV5-6 with TRBJ1-2; 8 bases align to TRBD1. Germline assignment: CDR1 SGHDT and CDR2 YYEEEE. V lost 0 bases to trimming and J lost 7 bases; unmatched junction nucleotides: 14. The CDR3 has 17 residues. The CDR3 loop is CASSLVAGGAASGGYTF. The CDR3 DNA reads TGTGCCAGCAGCTTGGTGGCAGGGGGCGCCGCTTCTGGTGGCTACACCTTC.

V gene TRBV2 combines with J gene TRBJ2-7, with D possibly being TRBD1 (6 bases). Between the trimmed V and J ends, which lost 6 bases and 0 bases, there was a span of 9 bases. The CDR3 is 13 amino acids. Germline V gene sequence: CDR1 SNHLY, CDR2 FYNNEI. CDR3 sequence reads: CASSRDNSYEQYF. The CDR3, as DNA: TGTGCCAGCAGCAGGGACAACTCCTACGAGCAGTACTTC.

The chain uses TRBV2 and TRBJ1-1, with D uncertain. The germline CDR1 and CDR2 sequences are SNHLY and FYNNEI. The CDR3 extends over 15 amino acids. The V end was cut by 7 bases, the J end by 0 bases, with 15 bases between. CDR3 DNA: TGTGCCAGCACCCCCTCCAGGTCTATGAACACTGAAGCTTTCTTT. Encoded protein: CASTPSRSMNTEAFF.

This chain joins TRBV6-5 and TRBJ2-7; 10 bases are a match to TRBD1. The germline gives CDR1 MNHEY, CDR2 SVGAGI. The CDR3 consists of 14 residues. With V trimmed by 6 bases and J by 2 bases, 4 bases remained unmatched. CDR3 region: CASRRGTGAYEQYF. For the CDR3, the DNA is TGTGCCAGCAGAAGGGGGACAGGGGCCTACGAGCAGTACTTC.

The chain combines TRBV7-9 with TRBJ2-2; D is ambiguous. V dropped 1 base and J dropped 1 base, with 4 bases sitting between them. The germline V gene encodes CDR1 SEHNR and CDR2 FQNEAQ (reference sequence). This CDR3 has 14 residues. CDR3 in DNA: TGTGCCAGCAGCTTAGTACAGAACACCGGGGAGCTGTTTTTT. Translating gives CASSLVQNTGELFF.

The table lists this clone with a count of one. The J gene is TRBJ1-1, the V gene TRBV27; TRBD1 agrees at 9 bases. The V segment lost 4 bases and the J segment 7 bases; nucleotides outside the gene matches: 10. The CDR3 contains 15 residues. CDR1 is MNHEY, CDR2 SMNVEV, per germline (reference sequence). The CDR3 protein is CASSSPGQGDYEAFF. The DNA for the CDR3 is TGTGCCAGCAGTTCGCCGGGACAGGGCGATTATGAAGCTTTCTTT.

This rearrangement joins TRBV5-4 to TRBJ2-7; D gene unclear. The V end lost 4 bases, the J end lost 1 base, and 9 bases lay between the germline ends. Germline values: CDR1 SGHNT, CDR2 YYREEE (reference sequence). CDR3 length equals 13 residues. The CDR3 spells CASSRVGSYEQYF. The CDR3 region has the DNA TGTGCCAGCAGCCGGGTAGGTTCCTACGAGCAGTACTTC.